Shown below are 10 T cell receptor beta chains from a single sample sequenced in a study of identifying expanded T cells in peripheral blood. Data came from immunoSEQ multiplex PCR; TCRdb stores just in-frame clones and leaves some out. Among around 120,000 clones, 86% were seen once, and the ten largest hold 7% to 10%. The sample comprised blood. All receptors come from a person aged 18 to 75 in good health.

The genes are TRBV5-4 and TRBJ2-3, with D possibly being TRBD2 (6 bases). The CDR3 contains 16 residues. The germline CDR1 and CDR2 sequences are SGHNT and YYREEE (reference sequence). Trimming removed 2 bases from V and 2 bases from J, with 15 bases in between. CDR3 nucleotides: TGTGCCAGCAGCTTCCCCCGCGGGGCTCCCACAGATACGCAGTATTTT. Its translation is CASSFPRGAPTDTQYF.

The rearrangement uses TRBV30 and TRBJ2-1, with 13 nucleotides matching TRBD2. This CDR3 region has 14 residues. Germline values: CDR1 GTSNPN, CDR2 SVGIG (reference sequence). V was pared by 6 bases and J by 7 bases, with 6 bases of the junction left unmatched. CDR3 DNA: TGTGCCTGCAGACTAGCGGGGGGAAGGAATGAGCAGTTCTTC. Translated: CACRLAGGRNEQFF.

The CDR3 nucleotides read TGTGCCAGCAGTGAAGTCCCCGGGGTTTCCATATATTTT. It encodes CASSEVPGVSIYF. The chain uses TRBV6-1 and TRBJ1-3; no clear D gene. V was clipped by 1 base and J by 11 bases, with 12 bases between them. Germline V CDR1 and CDR2: MNHNS, SASEGT. This CDR3 has 13 residues.

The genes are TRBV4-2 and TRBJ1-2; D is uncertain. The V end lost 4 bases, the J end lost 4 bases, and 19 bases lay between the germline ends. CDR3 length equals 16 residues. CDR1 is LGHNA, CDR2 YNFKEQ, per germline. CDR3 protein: CASSPGPTPLSYGYTF. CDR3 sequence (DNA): TGTGCCAGCAGCCCCGGACCGACTCCTCTTTCCTATGGCTACACCTTC.

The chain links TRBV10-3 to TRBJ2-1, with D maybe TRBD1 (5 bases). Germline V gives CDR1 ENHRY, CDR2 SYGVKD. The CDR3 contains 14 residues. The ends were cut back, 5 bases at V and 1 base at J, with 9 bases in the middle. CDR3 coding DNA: TGTGCCATCAGTCAGGGATTATCCTACAATGAGCAGTTCTTC. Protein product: CAISQGLSYNEQFF.

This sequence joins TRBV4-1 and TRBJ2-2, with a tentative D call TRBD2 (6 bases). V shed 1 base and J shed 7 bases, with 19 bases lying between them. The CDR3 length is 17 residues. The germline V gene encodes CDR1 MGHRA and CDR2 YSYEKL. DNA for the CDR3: TGCGCCAGCAGCCAAGGTTTTGACGTCGGCGGGGACGGGGAGCTGTTTTTT. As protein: CASSQGFDVGGDGELFF.

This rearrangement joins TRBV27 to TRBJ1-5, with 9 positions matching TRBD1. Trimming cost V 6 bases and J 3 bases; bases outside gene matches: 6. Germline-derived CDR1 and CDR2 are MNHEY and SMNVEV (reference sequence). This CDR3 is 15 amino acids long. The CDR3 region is CASSSDRGINQPQHF. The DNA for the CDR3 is TGTGCCAGCAGCTCGGACAGGGGAATCAATCAGCCCCAGCATTTT.

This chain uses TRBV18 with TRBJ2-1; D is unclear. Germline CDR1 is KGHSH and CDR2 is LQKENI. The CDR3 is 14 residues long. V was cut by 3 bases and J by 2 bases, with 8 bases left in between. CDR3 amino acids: CASSPPQPYNEQFF. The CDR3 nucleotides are TGTGCCAGCTCACCTCCACAGCCCTACAATGAGCAGTTCTTC.

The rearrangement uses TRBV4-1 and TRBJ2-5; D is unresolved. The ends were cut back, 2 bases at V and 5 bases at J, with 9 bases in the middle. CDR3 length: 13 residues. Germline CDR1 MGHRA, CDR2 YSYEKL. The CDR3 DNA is TGCGCCAGCAGCCAAATACTGGGGGAGACCCAGTACTTC. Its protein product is CASSQILGETQYF.

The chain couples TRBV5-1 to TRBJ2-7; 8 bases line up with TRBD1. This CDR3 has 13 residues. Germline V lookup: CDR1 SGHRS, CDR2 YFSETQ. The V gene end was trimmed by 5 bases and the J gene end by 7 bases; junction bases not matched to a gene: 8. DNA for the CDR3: TGCGCCAGCAGAGGGCAGGGGGCTAGGGAGCAGTACTTC. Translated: CASRGQGAREQYF. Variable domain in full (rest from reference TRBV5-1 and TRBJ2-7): KAGVTQTPRYLIKTRGQQVTLSCSPISGHRSVSWYQQTPGQGLQFLFEYFSETQRNKGNFPGRFSGRQFSNSRSEMNVSTLELGDSALYLCASRGQGAREQYFGPGTRLTVT.